This paragraph reports one T cell receptor (beta chain). CDR3 length equals 15 residues. Trimming removed 10 bases at V and 1 base at J, with 19 bases between. Germline V gives CDR1 LNHDA, CDR2 SQIVND (reference sequence). This specimen comes from a study of blood T cell repertoires in COVID-19. Looking at the study overall: Sources were T cells, B-cell-depleted T cells, or PBMCs; the material itself was cDNA or gDNA.

Per the original data handling: Scientists estimated how many nucleated cells there were by amplifying reference gene primers. Only in-frame clones appear in the TCRdb table, and some are missing; sequencing was by immunoSEQ multiplex PCR. The V and J calls and clone size come from that table; D and trimming were worked out from the DNA. In the table there are more than 85,000 clones, around nine tenths of which are singletons. Sequenced sample: peripheral blood. This TCR was recovered from a man between 65 and 85 years old with acute or convalescent COVID-19. The chain combines TRBV19 with TRBJ2-5; tentative D call: TRBD2 (7 bases). CDR3 region: CATTPGGAGQETQYF. The CDR3 DNA sequence: TGTGCCACGACCCCTGGGGGGGCGGGCCAAGAGACCCAGTACTTC.